This TCR beta chain was documented in a study of blood T cells in healthy people across ages. Germline CDR1 LGHDT, CDR2 YNNKEL (reference sequence). V was cut by 5 bases and J by 2 bases, with 11 bases left in between. CDR3 length equals 14 residues. PBMCs, at least 7 million per sample, were isolated. A second 7 to 11 cycle PCR used barcoded and J-beta primers. TCRdb reprocessed the 5' RACE reads via MiXCR and lists one record per CDR3 protein. The sample shows hundreds of thousands of distinct CDR3 sequences, under 30% of them seen only once. The same data also contributed to another study, on T cells of mothers and their children. That source adds: Donation came from three healthy Caucasian mothers together with their six children. Mothers gave over 8.5 million TCR beta CDR3 reads each, and children several million each. Slightly higher, non-significant overlap characterized related mother-child pairs relative to unrelated pairs.

Sequencing input: blood. This sequence originates from a boy between 5 and 17 years old in good health. The chain is built from TRBV3-1 and TRBJ2-3, with D perhaps matching TRBD2 (5 bases). The CDR3 loop reads CASSVRLITDTQYF. The DNA for the CDR3 is TGTGCCAGCAGCGTCCGACTAATCACAGATACGCAGTATTTT.